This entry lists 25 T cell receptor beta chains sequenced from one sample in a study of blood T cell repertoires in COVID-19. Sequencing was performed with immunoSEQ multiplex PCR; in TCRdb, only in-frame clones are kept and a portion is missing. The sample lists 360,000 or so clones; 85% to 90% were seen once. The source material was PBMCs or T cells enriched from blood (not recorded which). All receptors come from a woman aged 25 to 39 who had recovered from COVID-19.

Written as DNA, the CDR3 is TGTGCCATCAGTGCGCTGGGCGGGAGCGAGCAGTACTTC. Its translation: CAISALGGSEQYF. This chain connects TRBV10-3 to TRBJ2-7; 7 bases are a match to TRBD2. Trimming cost V 4 bases and J 6 bases; bases outside gene matches: 6. The CDR3 is 13 amino acids. Germline CDR1 and CDR2: ENHRY and SYGVKD.

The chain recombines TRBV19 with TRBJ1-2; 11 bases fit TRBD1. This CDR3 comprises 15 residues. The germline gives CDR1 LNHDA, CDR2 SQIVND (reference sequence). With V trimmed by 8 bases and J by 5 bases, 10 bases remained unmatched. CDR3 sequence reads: CASGSGTGGYYGYTF. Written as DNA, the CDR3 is TGTGCCAGTGGCAGCGGGACAGGGGGTTATTATGGCTACACCTTC.

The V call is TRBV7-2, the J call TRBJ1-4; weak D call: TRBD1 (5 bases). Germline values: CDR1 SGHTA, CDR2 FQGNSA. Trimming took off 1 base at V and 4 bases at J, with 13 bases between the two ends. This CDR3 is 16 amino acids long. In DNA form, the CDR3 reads TGTGCCAGCAGCTTAGTCAGGGATCCGATTAATGAAAAACTGTTTTTT. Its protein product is CASSLVRDPINEKLFF.

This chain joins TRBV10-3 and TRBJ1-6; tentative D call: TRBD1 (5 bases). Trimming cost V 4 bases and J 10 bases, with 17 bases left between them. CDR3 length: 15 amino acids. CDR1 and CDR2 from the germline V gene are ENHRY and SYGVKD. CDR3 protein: CAISAATGDGSPLHF. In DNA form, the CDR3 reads TGTGCCATCAGTGCGGCGACGGGGGATGGGTCACCCCTCCACTTT.

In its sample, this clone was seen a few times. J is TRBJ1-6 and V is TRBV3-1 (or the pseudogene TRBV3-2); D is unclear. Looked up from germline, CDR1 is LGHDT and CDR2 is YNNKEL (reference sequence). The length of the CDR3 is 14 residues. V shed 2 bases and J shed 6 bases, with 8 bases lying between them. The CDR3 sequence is CASSQSSSNSPLHF. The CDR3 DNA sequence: TGTGCCAGCAGCCAATCATCGAGTAATTCACCCCTCCACTTT.

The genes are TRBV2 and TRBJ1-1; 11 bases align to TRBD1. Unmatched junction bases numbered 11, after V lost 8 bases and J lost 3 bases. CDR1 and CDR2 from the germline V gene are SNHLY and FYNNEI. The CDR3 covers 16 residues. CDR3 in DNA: TGTGCCAGCGGGAAGGACAGGGGGCTGGTGGACACTGAAGCTTTCTTT. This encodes CASGKDRGLVDTEAFF.

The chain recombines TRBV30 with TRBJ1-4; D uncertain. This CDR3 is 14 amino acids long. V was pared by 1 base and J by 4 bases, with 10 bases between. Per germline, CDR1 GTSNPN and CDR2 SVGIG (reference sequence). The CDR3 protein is CAWSGGRINEKLFF. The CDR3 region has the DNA TGTGCCTGGAGTGGAGGCCGGATTAATGAAAAACTGTTTTTT.

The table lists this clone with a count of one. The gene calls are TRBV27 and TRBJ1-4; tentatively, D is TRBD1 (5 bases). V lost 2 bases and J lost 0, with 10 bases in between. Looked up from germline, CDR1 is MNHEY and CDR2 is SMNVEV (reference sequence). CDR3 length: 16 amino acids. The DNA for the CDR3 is TGTGCCAGCAGTTTAGGGGGGATAACAACTAATGAAAAACTGTTTTTT. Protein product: CASSLGGITTNEKLFF.

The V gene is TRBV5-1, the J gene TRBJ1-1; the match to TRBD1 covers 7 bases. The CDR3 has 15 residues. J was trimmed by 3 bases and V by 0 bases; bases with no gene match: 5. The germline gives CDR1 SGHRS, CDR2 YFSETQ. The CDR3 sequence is CASSLGGGRDTEAFF. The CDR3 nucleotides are TGCGCCAGCAGCTTGGGAGGGGGCAGGGACACTGAAGCTTTCTTT.

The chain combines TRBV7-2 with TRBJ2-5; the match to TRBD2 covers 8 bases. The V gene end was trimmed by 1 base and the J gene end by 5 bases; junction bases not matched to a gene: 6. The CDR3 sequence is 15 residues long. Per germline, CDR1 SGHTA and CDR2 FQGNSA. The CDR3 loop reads CASSLVAGNWETQYF. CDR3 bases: TGTGCCAGCAGCTTAGTAGCGGGGAATTGGGAGACCCAGTACTTC.

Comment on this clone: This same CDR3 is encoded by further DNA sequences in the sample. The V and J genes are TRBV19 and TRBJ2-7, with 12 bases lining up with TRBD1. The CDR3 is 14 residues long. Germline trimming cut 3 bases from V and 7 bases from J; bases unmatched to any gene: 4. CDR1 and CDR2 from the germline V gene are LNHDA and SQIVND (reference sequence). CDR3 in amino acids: CASSMGQGALEQYF. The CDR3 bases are TGTGCCAGTAGTATGGGACAGGGGGCGCTGGAGCAGTACTTC.

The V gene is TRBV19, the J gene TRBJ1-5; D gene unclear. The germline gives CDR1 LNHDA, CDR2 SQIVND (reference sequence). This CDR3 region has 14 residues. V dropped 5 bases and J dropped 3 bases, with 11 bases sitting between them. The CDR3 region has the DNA TGTGCCAGTAGTGGAGGGTGGGTCAATCAGCCCCAGCATTTT. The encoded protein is CASSGGWVNQPQHF.

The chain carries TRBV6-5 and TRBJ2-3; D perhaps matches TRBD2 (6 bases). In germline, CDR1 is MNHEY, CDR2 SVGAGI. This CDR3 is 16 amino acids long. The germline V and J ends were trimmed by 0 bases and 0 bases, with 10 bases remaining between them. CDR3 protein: CASSYSSRGSTDTQYF. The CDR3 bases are TGTGCCAGCAGTTACTCAAGTCGGGGGAGCACAGATACGCAGTATTTT.

The CDR3 nucleotides are TGTGCCAGTAGTAGCGGGACAGGGGTTTGGATAGGCAATCAGCCCCAGCATTTT. Translated: CASSSGTGVWIGNQPQHF. The chain recombines TRBV19 with TRBJ1-5; TRBD1 aligns across 10 bases. Per the germline V gene, CDR1 is LNHDA and CDR2 is SQIVND (reference sequence). The CDR3 has 18 amino acids. The J segment lost 2 bases and the V segment lost 4 bases, leaving 11 bases of the junction unmatched.

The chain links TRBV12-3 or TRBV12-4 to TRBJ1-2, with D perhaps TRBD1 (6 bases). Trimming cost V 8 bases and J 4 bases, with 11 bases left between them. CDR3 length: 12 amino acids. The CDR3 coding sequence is TGTGCCAGCGGGCGGACAGCCTATGGCTACACCTTC. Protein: CASGRTAYGYTF.

The CDR3 region has the DNA TGTGCCTGGAGTGCCACCGGGACAGGGTTAATCGGGGAGCTGTTTTTT. Translation: CAWSATGTGLIGELFF. This chain connects TRBV30 to TRBJ2-2, with 9 bases that match TRBD1. The V gene end was trimmed by 1 base and the J gene end by 7 bases; junction bases not matched to a gene: 10. Germline lookup yields CDR1 GTSNPN and CDR2 SVGIG (reference sequence). The CDR3 is made up of 16 amino acids.

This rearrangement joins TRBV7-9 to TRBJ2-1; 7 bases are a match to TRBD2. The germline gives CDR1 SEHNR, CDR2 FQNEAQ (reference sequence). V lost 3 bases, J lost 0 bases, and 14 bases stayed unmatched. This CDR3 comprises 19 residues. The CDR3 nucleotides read TGTGCCAGCAGCTTCCCTAACGCTCCGCGCGGGAGCTCCTACAATGAGCAGTTCTTC. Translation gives CASSFPNAPRGSSYNEQFF.

The CDR3 sequence is CASSVLYNSPLHF. The CDR3 nucleotides are TGTGCCAGCAGCGTCTTGTATAATTCACCCCTCCACTTT. This chain uses TRBV9 with TRBJ1-6; D not resolved. Germline-derived CDR1 and CDR2 are SGDLS and YYNGEE. The CDR3 is 13 amino acids. Trimming pared 2 bases from V and 4 bases from J, leaving 4 bases between. The variable domain in full, with the rest retrieved from reference TRBV9 and TRBJ1-6, is DSGVTQTPKHLITATGQRVTLRCSPRSGDLSVYWYQQSLDQGLQFLIQYYNGEERAKGNILERFSAQQFPDLHSELNLSSLELGDSALYFCASSVLYNSPLHFGNGTRLTVT.

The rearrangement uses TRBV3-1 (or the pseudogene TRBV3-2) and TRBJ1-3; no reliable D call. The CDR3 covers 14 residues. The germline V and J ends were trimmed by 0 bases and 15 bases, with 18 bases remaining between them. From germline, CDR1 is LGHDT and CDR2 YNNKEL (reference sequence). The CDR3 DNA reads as TGTGCCAGCAGCCAAGATCTTGTGGCCATCATTCCATATTTT. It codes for CASSQDLVAIIPYF.

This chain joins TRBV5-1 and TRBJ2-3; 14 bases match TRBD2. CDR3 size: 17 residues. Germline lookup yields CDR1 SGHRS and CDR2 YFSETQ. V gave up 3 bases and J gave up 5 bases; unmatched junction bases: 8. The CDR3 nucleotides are TGCGCCAGCAGCTCCCAGGGACTAGCGGGAGTGGGAGATACGCAGTATTTT. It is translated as CASSSQGLAGVGDTQYF.

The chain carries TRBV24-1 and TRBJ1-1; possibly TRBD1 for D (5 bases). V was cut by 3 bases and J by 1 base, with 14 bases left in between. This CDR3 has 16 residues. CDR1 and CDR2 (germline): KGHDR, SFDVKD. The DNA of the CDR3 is TGTGCCACCAGTGATCCCTCAGCGGGGGGGAACACTGAAGCTTTCTTT. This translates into CATSDPSAGGNTEAFF.

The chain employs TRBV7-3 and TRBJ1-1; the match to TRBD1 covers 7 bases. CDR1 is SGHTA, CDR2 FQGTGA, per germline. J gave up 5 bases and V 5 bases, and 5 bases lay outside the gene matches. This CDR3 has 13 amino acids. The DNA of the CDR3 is TGTGCCAGCAGCGCAGAACAGGGGACTGAAGCTTTCTTT. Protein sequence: CASSAEQGTEAFF.

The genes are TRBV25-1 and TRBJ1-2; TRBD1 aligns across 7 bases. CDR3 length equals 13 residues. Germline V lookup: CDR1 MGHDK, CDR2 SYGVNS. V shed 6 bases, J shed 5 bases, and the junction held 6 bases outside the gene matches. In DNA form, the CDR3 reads TGTGCCAGCAGCGCAGGGGGAGCGTATGGCTACACCTTC. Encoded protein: CASSAGGAYGYTF.

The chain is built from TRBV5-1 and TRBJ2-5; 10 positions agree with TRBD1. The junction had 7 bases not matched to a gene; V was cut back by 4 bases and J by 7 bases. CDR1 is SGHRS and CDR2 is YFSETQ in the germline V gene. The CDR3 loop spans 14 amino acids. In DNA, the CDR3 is TGCGCCAGCAGCGGGACAGGGGAACTAGGGACCCAGTACTTC. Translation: CASSGTGELGTQYF.

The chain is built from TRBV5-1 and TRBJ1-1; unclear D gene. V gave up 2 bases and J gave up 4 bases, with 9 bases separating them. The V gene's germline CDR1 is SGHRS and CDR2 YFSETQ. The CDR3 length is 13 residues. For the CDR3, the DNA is TGCGCCAGCAGCTTCGAGGTGGGCACTGAAGCTTTCTTT. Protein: CASSFEVGTEAFF.